Below are 21 T cell receptor beta chains sequenced from a single sample in a study of neurological immune-mediated disorders (dated by TCRdb to the late 2010s). The library was obtained by 5' RACE. TCRdb shows the sequencer as Illumina HiSeq 2500. TCRdb cleaned the public reads at Q25 with fastp, built clones with MiXCR and kept in-frame beta chains. Rows with one shared CDR3 protein collapse into an entry with the most common genes and DNA. The sample table lists some 22,000 distinct CDR3 sequences, about 18% of them with a count of one. Around 7.5% of the sample lies in the top ten. Specimen: CD8+ T cells from blood. All receptors come from a woman aged 18-29 years with multiple sclerosis.

This clonotype was counted at least ten times. V is TRBV7-9 and J is TRBJ2-5; no firm D call. The CDR3 consists of 13 residues. CDR1 SEHNR and CDR2 FQNEAQ come from the germline V gene (reference sequence). V lost 3 bases to trimming and J lost 5 bases, with 10 bases between them. The CDR3: CASSFLFPETQYF. The CDR3 coding sequence is TGTGCCAGCAGCTTCCTGTTTCCGGAGACCCAGTACTTC.

This clonotype was counted at least ten times. The V and J genes are TRBV20-1 and TRBJ2-1, with D unclear. Germline-derived CDR1 and CDR2 are DFQATT and SNEGSKA (reference sequence). Deletions cut 2 bases from V and 0 bases from J, with 11 bases between. This CDR3 is built from 15 residues. The CDR3 sequence is CSARSIKSSYNEQFF. The CDR3 nucleotides are TGCAGTGCTAGATCTATTAAGAGCTCCTACAATGAGCAGTTCTTC.

This clonotype was counted many times. J is TRBJ2-1 and V is TRBV29-1; 7 positions agree with TRBD1. The CDR3 is 15 amino acids. Germline V gene sequence: CDR1 SQVTM, CDR2 ANQGSEA. J gave up 6 bases and V 3 bases, and 11 bases lay outside the gene matches. The CDR3 region has the DNA TGCAGCGTTGACGCTGACAGGGCTATATTCAATGAGCAGTTCTTC. Amino acids: CSVDADRAIFNEQFF.

This clonotype has ten or more counts. The V gene is TRBV13, the J gene TRBJ1-2, with D maybe TRBD1 (5 bases). Trimming removed 0 bases from V and 0 bases from J, with 8 bases in between. The CDR3 loop spans 15 amino acids. Per the germline V gene, CDR1 is PRHDT and CDR2 is FYEKMQ (reference sequence). The CDR3 sequence: CASSLGTVANYGYTF. The CDR3 DNA reads as TGTGCCAGCAGCTTAGGGACAGTTGCTAACTATGGCTACACCTTC.

The sample holds many counts of this clonotype. DNA for the CDR3: TGTGCCAGCAGCCAAGATAGAACAGGGGAACGCTACAATGAGCAGTTCTTC. Translated: CASSQDRTGERYNEQFF. V is TRBV14 and J is TRBJ2-1, with 7 nucleotides matching TRBD1. Per germline, CDR1 SGHDN and CDR2 FVKESK. V was pared by 0 bases and J by 3 bases, with 8 bases of the junction left unmatched. The CDR3 is 17 amino acids.

There are many counts of this clonotype. The chain recombines TRBV10-1 with TRBJ2-7; D call uncertain. V was cut by 6 bases and J by 7 bases, with 10 bases left in between. The CDR3 totals 11 residues. Germline values: CDR1 WNHNN, CDR2 SYGVQD (reference sequence). CDR3 sequence: CASSHGWEQYV. CDR3 DNA: TGCGCCAGCAGCCACGGGTGGGAGCAGTACGTC.

This clonotype is medium-sized (0.01 to 0.1%) by share. The chain links TRBV21-1 to TRBJ2-7; the table assigns TRBD1, which was not confirmed against the DNA. TRBV21-1 is an annotated pseudogene. The CDR3 runs to 14 residues. The CDR3: CASSIKTVSYEQYF. The CDR3 coding sequence is TGTGCCAGCAGCATAAAGACAGTCTCCTACGAGCAGTACTTC.

In its sample, this clonotype was seen many times. The gene calls are TRBV7-8 and TRBJ2-5; D is uncertain. The CDR3 loop spans 14 amino acids. In germline, CDR1 is SGHVS, CDR2 FQNEAQ. V gave up 1 base and J gave up 0 bases, with 6 bases separating them. CDR3 region: CASSLGHYQETQYF. DNA for the CDR3: TGTGCCAGCAGCTTAGGTCATTACCAAGAGACCCAGTACTTC.

This clonotype came up a few times. The rearrangement uses TRBV4-3 and TRBJ1-1, with 7 bases that match TRBD1. Trimming removed 0 bases from V and 1 base from J; junction bases left unmatched: 14. The germline V gene has CDR1 LGHNA and CDR2 YSLEER. The CDR3 is made up of 19 amino acids. CDR3 protein: CASSQDSRGITGQNTEAFF. In nucleotides, the CDR3 is TGCGCCAGCAGCCAAGATTCCAGGGGGATCACAGGGCAGAACACTGAAGCTTTCTTT.

At least ten counts were recorded for this clonotype. This chain connects TRBV27 to TRBJ2-3; D is ambiguous. V lost 2 bases, J lost 1 base, and 10 bases lay in between. CDR1 and CDR2 (germline): MNHEY, SMNVEV (reference sequence). The CDR3 extends over 15 amino acids. The DNA for the CDR3 is TGTGCCAGCAGTTTAACTTCGGACGGCACAGATACGCAGTATTTT. Translation: CASSLTSDGTDTQYF.

V usage is TRBV7-3 and J usage is TRBJ1-2; the D gene is possibly TRBD1 (6 bases). V lost 3 bases and J lost 8, with 10 bases in between. The germline V gene has CDR1 SGHTA and CDR2 FQGTGA. CDR3 length equals 12 residues. The CDR3 DNA reads as TGTGCCAGCAGCTTGACAGGCCGGGGCTACACCTTC. The encoded protein is CASSLTGRGYTF.

Here the CDR3 reads CATQQGRDEQFF. The CDR3 region has the DNA TGTGCCACCCAACAGGGACGGGATGAGCAGTTCTTC. The chain combines TRBV24-1 with TRBJ2-1, with D perhaps matching TRBD1 (6 bases). The germline V gene encodes CDR1 KGHDR and CDR2 SFDVKD. The CDR3 runs 12 residues. The V end was cut by 9 bases, the J end by 8 bases, with 13 bases between.

At least ten counts were recorded for this clonotype. The chain links TRBV20-1 to TRBJ2-1; D is undetermined. Germline V gene lookup returns CDR1 DFQATT and CDR2 SNEGSKA (reference sequence). The V end lost 0 bases, the J end lost 3 bases, and 9 bases lay between the germline ends. This CDR3 contains 14 residues. The CDR3 DNA follows: TGCAGTGCTAGAGATTTGCTACACTACAATGAGCAGTTCTTC. Its protein product is CSARDLLHYNEQFF.

About this clonotype itself: One end of the junction is discordant with germline, which a read error may explain. The chain couples TRBV12-3 or TRBV12-4 to TRBJ1-6, with D uncertain. CDR3 size: 17 residues. The CDR3 here is CASSLVRTALRNSPVYF. The CDR3 DNA is TGTGCCAGCAGTTTGGTGAGAACCGCCTTGCGTAATTCACCCGTCTACTTT.

This clonotype was counted a few times. The gene calls are TRBV3-1 and TRBJ2-1; the D gene is possibly TRBD1 (5 bases). V lost 2 bases and J lost 0, with 5 bases in between. From germline, CDR1 is LGHDT and CDR2 YNNKEL (reference sequence). This CDR3 contains 14 residues. The CDR3 bases are TGTGCCAGCAGCCAAACAGGCTCCTACAATGAGCAGTTCTTC. Its protein product is CASSQTGSYNEQFF.

V gene TRBV20-1 combines with J gene TRBJ2-3, with 12 bases lining up with TRBD2. Unmatched junction bases numbered 7, after V lost 3 bases and J lost 3 bases. The CDR3 runs to 16 residues. Germline V lookup: CDR1 DFQATT, CDR2 SNEGSKA (reference sequence). CDR3 DNA sequence: TGCAGTGCTAGTGGACTAGCGGGGATATCTACAGATACGCAGTATTTT. Translating gives CSASGLAGISTDTQYF.

This clonotype was detected many times. The V gene is TRBV5-1, the J gene TRBJ2-1; 9 nucleotides match TRBD2. Germline values: CDR1 SGHRS, CDR2 YFSETQ. Trimming took 7 bases from V and 2 from J; bases not matched to a gene: 7. The CDR3 sequence is 15 residues long. The CDR3 coding sequence is TGCGCCAGCGTGGCGGGAGGGTCGGCCTACAATGAGCAGTTCTTC. It codes for CASVAGGSAYNEQFF. The whole variable domain, filled in from reference TRBV5-1 and TRBJ2-1, reads KAGVTQTPRYLIKTRGQQVTLSCSPISGHRSVSWYQQTPGQGLQFLFEYFSETQRNKGNFPGRFSGRQFSNSRSEMNVSTLELGDSALYLCASVAGGSAYNEQFFGPGTRLTVL.

This clonotype has a count of ten or more. The chain's CDR3 is CASSLNRGNYGYTF. Written as DNA, the CDR3 is TGTGCCAGCAGCCTTAACAGGGGAAACTATGGCTACACCTTC. The chain is built from TRBV7-2 and TRBJ1-2, with TRBD1 matching over 7 bases. The CDR3 extends over 14 amino acids. J lost 2 bases, V lost 5 bases, and 5 bases had no gene match. CDR1 is SGHTA and CDR2 is FQGNSA in the germline V gene.

At least ten counts were recorded for this clonotype. The chain is built from TRBV5-1 and TRBJ2-3; D ambiguous. The CDR3 covers 15 residues. The germline gives CDR1 SGHRS, CDR2 YFSETQ. V dropped 0 bases and J dropped 0 bases, with 8 bases sitting between them. CDR3 coding DNA: TGCGCCAGCAGCTTGGGACGACTTAGCACAGATACGCAGTATTTT. Amino acids: CASSLGRLSTDTQYF.

This clonotype is deemed medium-sized. The chain has TRBV28 and TRBJ2-1; D is uncertain. V gave up 3 bases and J gave up 0 bases, with 9 bases separating them. This CDR3 is built from 15 residues. Looked up from germline, CDR1 is MDHEN and CDR2 is SYDVKM. In nucleotides, the CDR3 is TGTGCCAGCAGTTTTGGCGATCTCTCCTACAATGAGCAGTTCTTC. Its translation is CASSFGDLSYNEQFF.

This clonotype was detected many times. The junction departs from the called germline gene at one end, perhaps through a read error. The V gene is TRBV7-7, the J gene TRBJ2-5; 10 bases are shared with TRBD2. Germline V gene data show CDR1 as SSHAT and CDR2 as FNYEAQ (reference sequence). The CDR3 loop spans 15 amino acids. The CDR3 nucleotides read TGTGCTAGCAGACGCTTACTAGCGGGGAAAGAGACCCAGTACTTC. It translates to CASRRLLAGKETQYF.